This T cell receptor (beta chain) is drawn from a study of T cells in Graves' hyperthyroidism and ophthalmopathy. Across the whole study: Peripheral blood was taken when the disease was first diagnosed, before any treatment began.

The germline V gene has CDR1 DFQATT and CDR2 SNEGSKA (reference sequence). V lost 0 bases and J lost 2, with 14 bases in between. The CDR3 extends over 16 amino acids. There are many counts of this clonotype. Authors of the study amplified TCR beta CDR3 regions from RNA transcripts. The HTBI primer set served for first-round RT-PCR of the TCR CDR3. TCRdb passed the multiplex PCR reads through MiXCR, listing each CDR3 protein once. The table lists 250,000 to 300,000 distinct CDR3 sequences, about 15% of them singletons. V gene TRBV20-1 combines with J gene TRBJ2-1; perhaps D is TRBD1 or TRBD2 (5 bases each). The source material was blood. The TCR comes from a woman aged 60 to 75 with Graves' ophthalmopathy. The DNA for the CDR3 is TGCAGTGCTAGAGATTTTGGGACGGGACCCTACAATGAGCAGTTCTTC. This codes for CSARDFGTGPYNEQFF.